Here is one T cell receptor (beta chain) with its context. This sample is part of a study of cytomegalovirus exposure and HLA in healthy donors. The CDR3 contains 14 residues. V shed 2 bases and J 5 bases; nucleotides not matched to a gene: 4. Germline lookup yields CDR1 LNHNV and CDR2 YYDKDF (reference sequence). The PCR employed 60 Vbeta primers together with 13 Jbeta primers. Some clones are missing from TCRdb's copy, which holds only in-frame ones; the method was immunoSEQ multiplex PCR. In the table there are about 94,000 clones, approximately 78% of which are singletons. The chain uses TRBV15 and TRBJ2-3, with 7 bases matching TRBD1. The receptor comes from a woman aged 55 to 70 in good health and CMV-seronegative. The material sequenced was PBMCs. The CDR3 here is CATSRRTGQDTQYF. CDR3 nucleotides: TGTGCCACCAGCAGACGGACAGGTCAAGATACGCAGTATTTT.